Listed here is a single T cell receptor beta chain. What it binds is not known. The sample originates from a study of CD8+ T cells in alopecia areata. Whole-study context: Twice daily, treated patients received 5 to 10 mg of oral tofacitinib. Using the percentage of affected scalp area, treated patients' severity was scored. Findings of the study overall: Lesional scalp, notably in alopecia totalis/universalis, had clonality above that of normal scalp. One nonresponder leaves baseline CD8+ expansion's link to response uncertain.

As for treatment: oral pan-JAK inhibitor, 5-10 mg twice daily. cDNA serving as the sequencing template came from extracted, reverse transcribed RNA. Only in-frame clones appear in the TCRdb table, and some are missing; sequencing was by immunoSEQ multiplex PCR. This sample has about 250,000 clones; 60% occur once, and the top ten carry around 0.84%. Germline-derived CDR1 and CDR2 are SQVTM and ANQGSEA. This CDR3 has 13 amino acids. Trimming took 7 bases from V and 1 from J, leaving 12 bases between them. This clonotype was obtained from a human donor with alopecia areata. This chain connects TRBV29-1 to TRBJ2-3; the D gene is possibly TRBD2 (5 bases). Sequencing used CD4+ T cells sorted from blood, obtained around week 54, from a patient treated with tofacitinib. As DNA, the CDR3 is TGCAGCGATGCGGAGGCGGGCACAGATACGCAGTATTTT. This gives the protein CSDAEAGTDTQYF.